The T cell receptor (beta chain) under discussion was sequenced for a study of identifying expanded T cells in peripheral blood (dated by TCRdb to about 2019). Background for the entire study: Separate aliquots of the same genomic DNA pool were sequenced to produce technical replicates, and four replicates were compared in pairs. Overall study outcomes, separate from this receptor: Between technical replicates the binomial model flagged roughly 1.2 differentially abundant clones, whereas over roughly 2 weeks the binomial model flagged about 15 and over roughly four weeks about 19. The authors expected that over much longer intervals, such as months to years, biological variance in healthy repertoires might increase even further. For all healthy donors, the variance in clone template counts between approximately 2-week samples rose significantly as total template count increased. Across all healthy-donor time intervals, the beta-binomial model significantly cut both the number of clones called differentially abundant and the false-positive rate.

During the collection period, no immune events, such as infections, were documented for the healthy donors. Healthy-donor blood repertoires served as a training cohort to calibrate time-dependent variance in a beta-binomial model of T-cell clone differential abundance. The training cohort included around 10 healthy donors, of whom 3 were female and 7 were male. Donor ages ranged from about 29 to 65 years, with an average of roughly 46 years. Whole blood was collected from each healthy donor at three time points spaced about 14 days apart and obtained from a commercial supplier. For immunosequencing, genomic DNA was extracted from whole blood that had not been sorted. The germline V gene encodes CDR1 SQVTM and CDR2 ANQGSEA. V is shortened by 1 base, J by 7 bases, and the region joining them spans 10 bases. The CDR3 runs 12 residues from the cysteine to the phenylalanine. Only CDR3 DNA is held: 36 bases, read in frame from base 1.

The immunoSEQ Assay, which relies on bias-controlled multiplex PCR amplification of genomic DNA, was used to profile TCRbeta CDR3 regions. The paper's data handling went like this. To quantify the absolute abundance of each unique TCRbeta CDR3 region, the sequences were collapsed and filtered. Differential abundance was assessed using a binomial (Fisher-equivalent) model and a beta-binomial model in which time-dependent variance fitted from healthy donors was added. Clones with fewer than 5 combined templates were excluded, and clones with Benjamini-Hochberg FDR below 0.01 were called differentially abundant. Using the form v = (b*log(k)+a)^2, the beta-binomial variance was modeled as a function of the total template count across the two samples. TCRdb holds this immuneACCESS table with in-frame rearrangements only. Some clones are missing; in checked studies, unresolved V genes explain under half, and the rest has no known cause. The DNA gave D and trimming, while V, J and clone size come from that table. The sample table lists more than 45,000 clones, under 85% of them with a count of one. Over 15% of the sample rests with the top ten.

A word on this clone: Which antigen it targets is not known. Base qualities are not provided; no much larger clone lies one nucleotide away.

The sequencing input was blood. This sequence originates from a person aged 18-70 years in good health. This sequence uses TRBV29-1 and TRBJ1-2; a weak D assignment points to TRBD1 (5 bases agree). The nucleotide sequence reads as follows: TGCAGCGTTGAAGTCCCAGGGCCTGGCTACACCTTC. Translated, this gives CSVEVPGPGYTF.